Listed below are T cell receptor beta chains from one sample, sequenced in a study. TCRdb reprocessed the 5' RACE reads via MiXCR and lists one record per CDR3 protein. The sample carries some 44,000 distinct CDR3 sequences, approximately 22% recorded once. The source material was Tregs sorted from blood. These receptors were taken from a female donor with breast cancer. Each CDR3 is given with its conserved first and last residue. The order of the fields is V gene, J gene, D gene, clone size, CDR3 DNA, CDR3 protein. A D gene is named only where the DNA matches it firmly. A row's size may be missing; if present it is once, few, many or a size class.

V: TRBV5-6; J: TRBJ1-5; D: NA; size: few; DNA: TGTGCCAGCAGCCCGCGGGGTGTCGGGCAGCCCCAGCATTTT; CDR3: CASSPRGVGQPQHF
V: TRBV7-2; J: TRBJ2-2; D: NA; size: many; DNA: TGTGCCAGCAGCTCTAGCCCGGGACAGCGTCCGGGACTCTTCACCGGGGAGCTGTTTTTT; CDR3: CASSSSPGQRPGLFTGELFF
V: TRBV2; J: TRBJ1-2; D: NA; size: NA; DNA: TGTGCCAGCAGTGAGGTGGGGCCGCTCGATGGCTACACCTTC; CDR3: CASSEVGPLDGYTF
V: TRBV6-5; J: TRBJ2-7; D: NA; size: many; DNA: TGTGCCAGCAGTTACTCCGCAGGGGTTGGCGAGCAGTACTTC; CDR3: CASSYSAGVGEQYF
V: TRBV5-1; J: TRBJ1-2; D: TRBD1; size: few; DNA: TGCGCCAGCAGATCCGAGGAGACAGGGGACTATGGCTACACCTTC; CDR3: CASRSEETGDYGYTF
V: TRBV12-3/TRBV12-4; J: TRBJ1-2; D: TRBD1; size: many; DNA: TGTGCCAGCAAAGGACAGGGAGTAGAGTATGGCTACACCTTC; CDR3: CASKGQGVEYGYTF
V: TRBV5-6; J: TRBJ2-2; D: NA; size: few; DNA: TGTGCCAGCACCCCTACCGGGACACTCACCGGGGAGCTGTTTTTT; CDR3: CASTPTGTLTGELFF
V: TRBV12-3/TRBV12-4; J: TRBJ2-3; D: NA; size: many; DNA: TGTGCCAGCAGCCTATATCAGGAAGCGCAGTATTTT; CDR3: CASSLYQEAQYF
V: TRBV20-1; J: TRBJ2-5; D: TRBD2; size: many; DNA: TGCAGTGCCATACAGGGTAGCGGGAGAAGAGGGACCCAGTACTTC; CDR3: CSAIQGSGRRGTQYF
V: TRBV4-1; J: TRBJ2-3; D: NA; size: NA; DNA: TGCGCCAGCAGCCAGGGGGGAGTAGATACGCAGTATTTT; CDR3: CASSQGGVDTQYF
V: TRBV29-1; J: TRBJ2-4; D: NA; size: many; DNA: TGCAGCGGATGTTGGGGGGAACTAGCCAAAAACATTCAGTACTTC; CDR3: CSGCWGELAKNIQYF
V: TRBV20-1; J: TRBJ2-2; D: TRBD2; size: few; DNA: TGCAGTGCTAGATCGGCGGGAGATACCGGGGAGCTGTTTTTT; CDR3: CSARSAGDTGELFF
V: TRBV4-1; J: TRBJ1-2; D: TRBD1; size: NA; DNA: TGCGCCAGCAGCCAAGGAGGGACAGGGGATCTCTATGGCTACACCTTC; CDR3: CASSQGGTGDLYGYTF
V: TRBV7-9; J: TRBJ1-5; D: NA; size: many; DNA: TGTGCCAGCAGCTTATCTGACAGCTCAAAGCATTTT; CDR3: CASSLSDSSKHF
V: TRBV11-1; J: TRBJ2-1; D: TRBD2; size: NA; DNA: TGTGCCAGCAGCTTATACCTAGCGGGAGAACCGAATGAGCAGTTCTTC; CDR3: CASSLYLAGEPNEQFF
V: TRBV20-1; J: TRBJ2-7; D: NA; size: many; DNA: TGCAGCCTCGCTATATCCTCCTACGAGCAGTACTTC; CDR3: CSLAISSYEQYF
V: TRBV24-1; J: TRBJ2-1; D: TRBD2; size: NA; DNA: TGTGCCACCAGTGTTGGCGGGAGCTCCTACAATGAGCAGTTCTTC; CDR3: CATSVGGSSYNEQFF
V: TRBV20-1; J: TRBJ1-6; D: NA; size: NA; DNA: TGCAGCCTTAGCGATAGAAGCTCCTATAATTCACCCCTCCACTTT; CDR3: CSLSDRSSYNSPLHF
V: TRBV6-5; J: TRBJ2-1; D: NA; size: few; DNA: TGTGCCAGCAGTTACTCATCCCTAGTCAATGAGCAGTTCTTC; CDR3: CASSYSSLVNEQFF
V: TRBV5-6; J: TRBJ1-2; D: TRBD1; size: few; DNA: TGTGCCAGCAGCCTCGCCCGGGACAGGGCCTCAAGCTGGGGCTACACCTTC; CDR3: CASSLARDRASSWGYTF
V: TRBV5-1; J: TRBJ1-5; D: NA; size: few; DNA: TGCGCCAGCAGGGACGGGACACGGGACAATCAGCCCCAGCATTTT; CDR3: CASRDGTRDNQPQHF
V: TRBV7-9; J: TRBJ1-6; D: NA; size: many; DNA: TGTGCCAGCAGCTCAACCCTTCAGGATAATTCACCCCTCCACTTT; CDR3: CASSSTLQDNSPLHF
V: TRBV29-1; J: TRBJ2-5; D: NA; size: many; DNA: TGCAGCGGGAGGGCCGGGCTAGTACGGGAGACCCAGTACTTC; CDR3: CSGRAGLVRETQYF
V: TRBV9; J: TRBJ2-2; D: NA; size: NA; DNA: TGTGCCAGCAGCGTAGCTCCGGGCGCCGGGGAGCTGTTTTTT; CDR3: CASSVAPGAGELFF
V: TRBV6-1; J: TRBJ2-6; D: NA; size: NA; DNA: TGTGCCAGCAGTGAGTTGTCTGGGGCCAACGTCCTGACTTTC; CDR3: CASSELSGANVLTF
V: TRBV5-1; J: TRBJ2-1; D: TRBD2; size: many; DNA: TGCGCCAGCAGCATGACTAGCGTCTCCTACAATGAGCAGTTCTTC; CDR3: CASSMTSVSYNEQFF
V: TRBV5-6; J: TRBJ2-2; D: NA; size: NA; DNA: TGTGCCAGCAGCTTGGAACTGGGGACCGGGGAGCTGTTTTTT; CDR3: CASSLELGTGELFF
V: TRBV5-1; J: TRBJ1-2; D: NA; size: many; DNA: TGCGCCAGCAGCTTGGACGGCAGCTATGGCTACACCTTC; CDR3: CASSLDGSYGYTF
V: TRBV5-6; J: TRBJ2-7; D: TRBD1; size: many; DNA: TGTGCCAGCAGCTTGCCCCCCTTCGACAGGGGCATTGACGAGCAGTACTTC; CDR3: CASSLPPFDRGIDEQYF
V: TRBV4-1; J: TRBJ2-7; D: NA; size: NA; DNA: TGCGCCAGCAGCCAAGACCCAACGGGAAGCTACGAGCAGTACTTC; CDR3: CASSQDPTGSYEQYF
V: TRBV5-1; J: TRBJ1-2; D: NA; size: many; DNA: TGCGCCAGCAGACACGCCCAGGGTTCTGGCTTTGGCTACACCTTC; CDR3: CASRHAQGSGFGYTF
V: TRBV7-9; J: TRBJ1-1; D: NA; size: many; DNA: TGTGCCAGCAGCTTACTACCCGAAAGATCTGAAGCTTTCTTT; CDR3: CASSLLPERSEAFF
V: TRBV5-1; J: TRBJ2-1; D: TRBD2; size: many; DNA: TGCGCCAGCAGCCCTACTAGCGGGAGGAATGAGCAGTTCTTC; CDR3: CASSPTSGRNEQFF
V: TRBV20-1; J: TRBJ2-1; D: TRBD2; size: many; DNA: TGCAGTGTTGCGGGACTAGCGGGAGGCAATGAGCAGTTCTTC; CDR3: CSVAGLAGGNEQFF
V: TRBV28; J: TRBJ2-7; D: NA; size: few; DNA: TGTGCCAGCAAGGGGATCTACGAGCAGTACTTC; CDR3: CASKGIYEQYF
V: TRBV5-1; J: TRBJ2-7; D: TRBD1; size: many; DNA: TGCGCCAGCAGCTTGGACTACAGGGGAACCTACGAGCAGTACTTC; CDR3: CASSLDYRGTYEQYF
V: TRBV25-1; J: TRBJ2-1; D: NA; size: NA; DNA: TGTGCCACCGAATGGGACAAAGGTTATGAGCAGTTCTTC; CDR3: CATEWDKGYEQFF
V: TRBV28; J: TRBJ2-2; D: NA; size: NA; DNA: TGTGCCAGCAGGTACGGGGCGACCGGGGAGCTGTTTTTT; CDR3: CASRYGATGELFF
V: TRBV4-1; J: TRBJ1-1; D: NA; size: many; DNA: TGCGCCAGCAGCCAAGATTGGGGCCGTTGGACTGAAGCTTTCTTT; CDR3: CASSQDWGRWTEAFF
V: TRBV6-5; J: TRBJ2-5; D: NA; size: many; DNA: TGTGCCAGCAGCTATGACAGGAGCCAGTACTTC; CDR3: CASSYDRSQYF
V: TRBV7-2; J: TRBJ2-3; D: TRBD2; size: NA; DNA: TGTGCCAGCAGCTCGACGACTAGCGGGAGTTTAGCAGATACGCAGTATTTT; CDR3: CASSSTTSGSLADTQYF
V: TRBV5-1; J: TRBJ2-7; D: NA; size: NA; DNA: TGCGCCAGCACGGAGTCGGGGAGGCACGAGCAGTACTTC; CDR3: CASTESGRHEQYF
V: TRBV9; J: TRBJ1-5; D: TRBD1; size: NA; DNA: TGTACCAGCAGCTCCGGGACAGTGCATCAGCCCCAGCATTTT; CDR3: CTSSSGTVHQPQHF
V: TRBV20-1; J: TRBJ1-6; D: TRBD1; size: NA; DNA: TGCAGTGCTCGGCCGGGACAGTATAATTCACCCCTCCACTTT; CDR3: CSARPGQYNSPLHF
V: TRBV5-1; J: TRBJ2-1; D: TRBD1; size: NA; DNA: TGCGCCAGCAGCTGGGGGACAGGGGGAGGTGATGAGCAGTTCTTC; CDR3: CASSWGTGGGDEQFF
V: TRBV5-1; J: TRBJ1-2; D: TRBD1; size: many; DNA: TGCGCCAGCAGCTTGGCAGGGGGAGAACCATCGAACTATGGCTACACCTTC; CDR3: CASSLAGGEPSNYGYTF
V: TRBV9; J: TRBJ2-1; D: NA; size: few; DNA: TGTGCCAGCAGCGTAGAAGCGGGCCTGGGGGGAGAGCAGTTCTTC; CDR3: CASSVEAGLGGEQFF
V: TRBV7-9; J: TRBJ2-6; D: TRBD1; size: NA; DNA: TGTGCCAGCAGGGGGGTGACAGGGGTCCTCTCTGGGGCCAACGTCCTGACTTTC; CDR3: CASRGVTGVLSGANVLTF
V: TRBV7-8; J: TRBJ2-7; D: TRBD2; size: NA; DNA: TGTGCCAGCAGCCCCTGGACTAGGGACCACGAGCAGTACTTC; CDR3: CASSPWTRDHEQYF
V: TRBV10-3; J: TRBJ2-7; D: NA; size: few; DNA: TGTGCCATCAGTGAATCTCATCGACTCACCTACGAGCAGTACTTC; CDR3: CAISESHRLTYEQYF
V: TRBV7-2; J: TRBJ1-1; D: TRBD1; size: few; DNA: TGTGCCAGCAGCTTTGCAGGGGGCCGGAGTGAAGCTTTCTTT; CDR3: CASSFAGGRSEAFF
V: TRBV28; J: TRBJ2-7; D: NA; size: NA; DNA: TGTGCCAGCAGTTTCAGACAGGTCTCCTACGAGCAGTACTTC; CDR3: CASSFRQVSYEQYF
V: TRBV28; J: TRBJ2-7; D: NA; size: few; DNA: TGTGCCAGCAGTTTAGACGGGGAAGCCTCCTACGAGCAGTACTTC; CDR3: CASSLDGEASYEQYF
V: TRBV5-1; J: TRBJ1-1; D: NA; size: many; DNA: TGCGCCAGCAGACTCCAGACGAACACTGAAGCTTTCTTT; CDR3: CASRLQTNTEAFF
V: TRBV5-1; J: TRBJ2-3; D: NA; size: NA; DNA: TGCGCCAGCAGCTTGTTGGGTAGCGGAACGAGCACAGATGCGCAGTATTTT; CDR3: CASSLLGSGTSTDAQYF
V: TRBV12-3/TRBV12-4; J: TRBJ2-1; D: NA; size: NA; DNA: TGTGCCAGCGGCACACCGGACGGTAGTGTCAATGAGCAGTTCTTC; CDR3: CASGTPDGSVNEQFF
V: TRBV7-8; J: TRBJ2-7; D: TRBD1; size: NA; DNA: TGTGCCAGCAGCACCGGGACAGAGGAGCAGTACTTC; CDR3: CASSTGTEEQYF
V: TRBV5-1; J: TRBJ1-1; D: NA; size: many; DNA: TGCGCCAGCAGCTTGGTTCCGGGTAACACTGAAGCTTTCTTT; CDR3: CASSLVPGNTEAFF
V: TRBV18; J: TRBJ2-3; D: NA; size: NA; DNA: TGTGCCAGCTCAGACAGACGGGACACTTACACAGATACGCAGTATTTT; CDR3: CASSDRRDTYTDTQYF
V: TRBV5-5; J: TRBJ2-5; D: NA; size: few; DNA: TGTGCCAGCAGCTTGTCGGGTAGGCCCAGTCGGGAGACCCAGTACTTC; CDR3: CASSLSGRPSRETQYF